A single sample gave rise to the 5 T cell receptor beta chains below, sequenced in a study of high-grade serous ovarian cancer treatment subgroups. Tumor samples were obtained before definitive surgery or chemotherapy. Assay used: immunoSEQ multiplex PCR; TCRdb lists only in-frame clones, some missing. The sample shows under 15,000 clones, roughly 88% of them seen only once. The specimen sequenced was tumor tissue. The receptor source for this set is a human donor with high-grade serous ovarian cancer.

This chain connects TRBV4-2 to TRBJ1-5; TRBD1 aligns across 7 bases. Germline trimming cut 0 bases from V and 6 bases from J; bases unmatched to any gene: 8. Germline V gene lookup returns CDR1 LGHNA and CDR2 YNFKEQ. This CDR3 is 16 amino acids long. The DNA for the CDR3 is TGTGCCAGCAGCCAAGAGTGGCAGGGGGTGGGTCAGCCCCAGCATTTT. Protein product: CASSQEWQGVGQPQHF.

The chain combines TRBV7-9 with TRBJ1-4; D unclear. This CDR3 comprises 10 residues. Germline CDR1 reads SEHNR; CDR2 reads FQNEAQ (reference sequence). The germline V and J ends were trimmed by 5 bases and 8 bases, with 3 bases remaining between them. CDR3 DNA sequence: TGTGCCAGCAGCCCCGAAAAACTGTTTTTT. It is translated as CASSPEKLFF.

The count of this clone is one. This CDR3 is CASSLGGYQETQYF. In DNA, the CDR3 is TGCGCCAGCAGCTTGGGGGGGTACCAAGAGACCCAGTACTTC. This rearrangement joins TRBV5-1 to TRBJ2-5, with D perhaps assigned TRBD1 or TRBD2 (5 bases each). Looked up from germline, CDR1 is SGHRS and CDR2 is YFSETQ. The CDR3 has 14 residues. Trimming cost V 0 bases and J 0 bases, with 6 bases left between them.

V and J are TRBV29-1 and TRBJ2-7, with D hard to call. CDR1 and CDR2 from the germline V gene are SQVTM and ANQGSEA. The CDR3 is 14 residues long. The CDR3 DNA follows: TGCAGTGTCTCCCCCCCTGGCCGCCCCTACGAGCAGTACTTC. Amino acid sequence: CSVSPPGRPYEQYF.

This clone was found once. Here the CDR3 DNA reads TGTGCCAGCGCAGAGCAGCAGAACACTGAAGCTTTCTTT. This codes for CASAEQQNTEAFF. The chain couples TRBV19 to TRBJ1-1; D is uncertain. Germline V gene sequence: CDR1 LNHDA, CDR2 SQIVND (reference sequence). V was cut by 9 bases and J by 1 base, with 12 bases left in between. The CDR3 covers 13 residues.